The 24 T cell receptor beta chains below were found in one sample sequenced in a study of T cells in Graves' hyperthyroidism and ophthalmopathy. RNA transcripts yielded amplified TCR beta CDR3 regions. The HTBI set primed first-round TCR CDR3 RT-PCR. TCRdb used MiXCR to reprocess the multiplex PCR reads, holding one entry per CDR3 protein. Of around 380,000 distinct CDR3 sequences listed, about 13% are singletons. Sequenced: blood. These receptors were collected from a man aged 25-40 years with Graves' hyperthyroidism that later progressed to Graves' ophthalmopathy.

CDR3 DNA sequence: TGTGCCAGTAGTATTCCCCGGGGGTCTACGACTGAAGCTTTCTTT. It is translated as CASSIPRGSTTEAFF. This rearrangement joins TRBV19 to TRBJ1-1; D is perhaps TRBD1 (5 bases). Germline loops: CDR1 LNHDA, CDR2 SQIVND (reference sequence). The CDR3 has 15 amino acids. V lost 3 bases, J lost 5 bases, and 16 bases lay in between.

This clonotype was seen a handful of times. The chain employs TRBV20-1 and TRBJ1-6; no definite D call. CDR1 and CDR2 (germline): DFQATT, SNEGSKA (reference sequence). The CDR3 covers 18 residues. Trimming pared 0 bases from V and 2 bases from J, leaving 17 bases between. Written as DNA, the CDR3 is TGCAGTGCTAGAGATGAGGGCGGGGAAGGCGCCTATAATTCACCCCTCCACTTT. Its translation: CSARDEGGEGAYNSPLHF.

This clonotype was counted between two and nine times. This chain uses TRBV10-3 with TRBJ2-5; 7 nucleotides line up with TRBD2. Germline V gene data show CDR1 as ENHRY and CDR2 as SYGVKD. The J segment lost 5 bases and the V segment lost 2 bases, leaving 11 bases of the junction unmatched. CDR3 length: 16 amino acids. CDR3 sequence reads: CAISEDGTTTPETQYF. The DNA of the CDR3 is TGTGCCATCAGTGAGGACGGGACTACGACTCCGGAGACCCAGTACTTC.

The V gene is TRBV5-1, the J gene TRBJ1-1, with TRBD1 identical over 10 bases. The J segment lost 1 base and the V segment lost 0 bases, leaving 6 bases of the junction unmatched. The CDR3 has 17 amino acids. Germline V gene lookup returns CDR1 SGHRS and CDR2 YFSETQ. The DNA for the CDR3 is TGCGCCAGCAGCTTGGTGGGACAGGGGCGGGAGAACACTGAAGCTTTCTTT. This gives the protein CASSLVGQGRENTEAFF.

There are many counts of this clonotype. This sequence joins TRBV7-3 and TRBJ2-2; D gene unclear. The germline V gene has CDR1 SGHTA and CDR2 FQGTGA. V lost 1 base and J 2 bases, leaving 11 bases between the germline ends. This CDR3 is built from 16 residues. CDR3 bases: TGTGCCAGCAGCTTAATTCAGGTCTCAAACACCGGGGAGCTGTTTTTT. This sequence encodes CASSLIQVSNTGELFF.

This clonotype was observed many times. J is TRBJ2-1 and V is TRBV28; D possibly corresponds to TRBD1 (6 bases). V shed 2 bases and J shed 10 bases, with 9 bases lying between them. In germline, CDR1 is MDHEN, CDR2 SYDVKM. The CDR3 has 12 amino acids. CDR3 sequence (DNA): TGTGCCAGCAGTTTAGGCGGACAGGAGCAGTTCTTC. This gives the protein CASSLGGQEQFF. The complete variable domain, with remaining parts taken from reference TRBV28 and TRBJ2-1, reads DVKVTQSSRYLVKRTGEKVFLECVQDMDHENMFWYRQDPGLGLRLIYFSYDVKMKEKGDIPEGYSVSREKKERFSLILESASTNQTSMYLCASSLGGQEQFFGPGTRLTVL.

This clonotype was seen at least ten times. The chain recombines TRBV3-1 with TRBJ1-5; 7 nucleotides align to TRBD1. Germline V gene sequence: CDR1 LGHDT, CDR2 YNNKEL (reference sequence). The CDR3 extends over 14 amino acids. Germline trimming cut 4 bases from V and 7 bases from J; bases unmatched to any gene: 7. This CDR3 reads CASSPEGARQPQHF. The CDR3 DNA is TGTGCCAGCAGCCCAGAGGGGGCACGGCAGCCCCAGCATTTT.

This chain uses TRBV5-1 with TRBJ2-1; tentatively, D is TRBD2 (6 bases). Trimming pared 3 bases from V and 0 bases from J, leaving 19 bases between. The CDR3 is 18 amino acids. Germline values: CDR1 SGHRS, CDR2 YFSETQ. The CDR3 spells CASSSSPGGGSSYNEQFF. Written as DNA, the CDR3 is TGCGCCAGCAGCTCATCCCCTGGGGGAGGAAGCTCCTACAATGAGCAGTTCTTC.

In its sample, this clonotype was seen a few times. This chain joins TRBV18 and TRBJ1-1, with 8 bases identical to TRBD1. With V trimmed by 6 bases and J by 0 bases, 9 bases remained unmatched. This CDR3 region has 16 residues. Germline loops: CDR1 KGHSH, CDR2 LQKENI. The CDR3 region has the DNA TGTGCCAGCTCTGGGGACAGGACTCGCATGAACACTGAAGCTTTCTTT. Its translation: CASSGDRTRMNTEAFF.

Comments on this clonotype: This likely comes from a read error, as the CDR3 has no conserved phenylalanine or tryptophan at its end. The CDR3 nucleotides are TGTGCCACCAGTGACCCGACAGGAGGGGACACCGGGGAGCTGTTTTCT. Translating it yields CATSDPTGGDTGELFS. The chain has TRBV24-1 and TRBJ2-2; either TRBD1 or TRBD2 may fit D (6 bases each). Germline V gives CDR1 KGHDR, CDR2 SFDVKD. Trimming shortened V by 4 bases and J by 3 bases, and 14 bases separated the two germline ends. The CDR3 runs 16 residues.

Remarks on this clonotype: A much larger clonotype is one base distant, so this may be a read error. The rearrangement links TRBV15 to TRBJ1-5; 10 nucleotides line up with TRBD1. Per the germline V gene, CDR1 is LNHNV and CDR2 is YYDKDF (reference sequence). The CDR3 contains 15 residues. CDR3 in DNA: TGTTCCACCAGCAGTGACAGGGGGCCCAATCAGCCCCAGCATTTT. The encoded protein is CSTSSDRGPNQPQHF.

This clonotype showed up just a few times. A much larger clone lies one base from this, so it may be a read error. The CDR3 carries no conserved terminal phenylalanine or tryptophan, so it likely arises from a read error. The chain links TRBV5-5 to TRBJ1-1; D ambiguous. The V end lost 4 bases, the J end lost 0 bases, and 4 bases lay between the germline ends. Looked up from germline, CDR1 is SGHKS and CDR2 is YYEKEE (reference sequence). The CDR3 extends over 12 amino acids. As DNA, the CDR3 is TGTGCCAGCAGCGCTATGAACACTGAAGCTTTCATT. The encoded protein is CASSAMNTEAFI.

This chain joins TRBV19 and TRBJ1-6, with 7 bases that match TRBD1. The CDR3 is 17 residues long. V trimming: 6 bases; J trimming: 8 bases; junction bases outside the gene matches: 16. Germline lookup yields CDR1 LNHDA and CDR2 SQIVND (reference sequence). The CDR3 loop reads CASSQTSRDRDDSPLHF. CDR3 DNA sequence: TGTGCCAGTAGCCAAACATCTCGAGACAGGGACGATTCACCCCTCCACTTT.

The chain employs TRBV5-6 and TRBJ1-2, with D tentatively TRBD1 (6 bases). This CDR3 is built from 15 residues. V was clipped by 0 bases and J by 0 bases, with 9 bases between them. The V gene's germline CDR1 is SGHDT and CDR2 YYEEEE. The CDR3 is CASSLERTANYGYTF. The CDR3 DNA reads as TGTGCCAGCAGCTTGGAAAGGACAGCTAACTATGGCTACACCTTC.

As DNA, the CDR3 is TGTGCCAGCAAGCTTGGCGAGCAGTACTTC. Translating it yields CASKLGEQYF. The chain is built from TRBV6-2 or TRBV6-3 and TRBJ2-7; D not resolved. CDR3 length equals 10 residues. Trimming cost V 7 bases and J 6 bases, with 7 bases left between them. CDR1 is MNHEY and CDR2 is SVGEGT in the germline V gene.

The CDR3 spells CASSQGKPGLAGVGRSYNEQFF. DNA for the CDR3: TGTGCCAGCAGCCAAGGCAAGCCTGGACTAGCGGGAGTTGGTCGGTCCTACAATGAGCAGTTCTTC. V is TRBV3-1 and J is TRBJ2-1, with TRBD2 matching 13 bases. From germline, CDR1 is LGHDT and CDR2 YNNKEL (reference sequence). This CDR3 has 22 amino acids. The J segment lost 1 base and the V segment lost 1 base, leaving 16 bases of the junction unmatched.

The table lists this clonotype with many counts. This chain joins TRBV28 and TRBJ1-4; 8 nucleotides align to TRBD1. V lost 4 bases, J lost 4 bases, and 5 bases stayed unmatched. There are 15 residues in the CDR3. Germline CDR1 is MDHEN and CDR2 is SYDVKM. CDR3 bases: TGTGCCAGCAGTTCCCCACAGGGGGGTAATGAAAAACTGTTTTTT. It is translated as CASSSPQGGNEKLFF. The full variable domain, in which reference TRBV28 and TRBJ1-4 provide the parts outside the CDR3, is DVKVTQSSRYLVKRTGEKVFLECVQDMDHENMFWYRQDPGLGLRLIYFSYDVKMKEKGDIPEGYSVSREKKERFSLILESASTNQTSMYLCASSSPQGGNEKLFFGSGTQLSVL.

In this sample, this clonotype turned up a few times. The chain employs TRBV4-1 and TRBJ1-5, with D uncertain. The germline gives CDR1 MGHRA, CDR2 YSYEKL. The CDR3 consists of 15 residues. Trimming took 2 bases from V and 2 from J, leaving 10 bases between them. The CDR3 nucleotides read TGCGCCAGCAGCCAATCCCCCGGTCGCAATCAGCCCCAGCATTTT. This encodes CASSQSPGRNQPQHF.

This clonotype was observed many times. The chain recombines TRBV2 with TRBJ1-4, with D hard to call. The CDR3 is 13 amino acids. Germline CDR1 and CDR2: SNHLY and FYNNEI. Trimming shortened V by 6 bases and J by 5 bases, and 10 bases separated the two germline ends. The CDR3 DNA follows: TGTGCCAGCAGCCACGACAAAAATGAAAAACTGTTTTTT. Protein sequence: CASSHDKNEKLFF.

This clonotype was observed many times. V and J are TRBV18 and TRBJ2-1; TRBD1 might be the D (6 bases). CDR1 and CDR2 (germline): KGHSH, LQKENI. The CDR3 spans 12 residues. The V end was cut by 3 bases, the J end by 7 bases, with 7 bases between. As DNA, the CDR3 is TGTGCCAGCTCACCGGGGGCGAATGAGCAGTTCTTC. Its translation is CASSPGANEQFF.

The chain combines TRBV30 with TRBJ1-2; tentatively, D is TRBD1 (5 bases). The CDR3 covers 14 residues. Germline V gene sequence: CDR1 GTSNPN, CDR2 SVGIG (reference sequence). Trimming removed 5 bases at V and 4 bases at J, with 17 bases between. CDR3 DNA sequence: TGTGCCTGGGAGGGCCCCAGGGACGCCTATGGCTACACCTTC. Protein sequence: CAWEGPRDAYGYTF.

The rearrangement joins TRBV27 to TRBJ2-1; TRBD1 aligns across 7 bases. This CDR3 is 17 amino acids long. J gave up 3 bases and V 1 base, and 9 bases lay outside the gene matches. CDR1 and CDR2 from the germline V gene are MNHEY and SMNVEV (reference sequence). DNA for the CDR3: TGTGCCAGCAGTTTATATTGGGACAGAATAATCTACAATGAGCAGTTCTTC. Residues: CASSLYWDRIIYNEQFF.

This clonotype was detected many times. The chain links TRBV18 to TRBJ1-5; maybe TRBD1 (5 bases). The V and J ends lost 3 bases and 0 bases respectively, with 9 bases between them. The CDR3 has 15 amino acids. CDR1 and CDR2 (germline): KGHSH, LQKENI. The CDR3 here is CASSPGGSSNQPQHF. CDR3 in DNA: TGTGCCAGCTCACCGGGGGGGTCTAGCAATCAGCCCCAGCATTTT.

The rearrangement uses TRBV29-1 and TRBJ2-5, with TRBD2 matching over 7 bases. CDR1 is SQVTM, CDR2 ANQGSEA, per germline. J lost 1 base, V lost 5 bases, and 13 bases had no gene match. This CDR3 has 16 residues. CDR3 loop: CSVHTPKGLFQETQYF. The CDR3 DNA follows: TGCAGCGTTCACACGCCCAAGGGACTATTCCAAGAGACCCAGTACTTC.